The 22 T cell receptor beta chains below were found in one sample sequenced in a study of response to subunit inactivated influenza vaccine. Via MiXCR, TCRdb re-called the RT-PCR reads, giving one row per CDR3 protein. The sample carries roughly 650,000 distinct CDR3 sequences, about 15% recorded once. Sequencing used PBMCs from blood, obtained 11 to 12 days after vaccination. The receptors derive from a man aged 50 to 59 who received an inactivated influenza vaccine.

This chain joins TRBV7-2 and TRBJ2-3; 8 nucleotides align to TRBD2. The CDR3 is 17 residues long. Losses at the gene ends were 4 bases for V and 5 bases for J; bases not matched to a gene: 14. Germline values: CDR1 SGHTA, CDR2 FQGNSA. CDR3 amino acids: CASSWRAGGLAIDTQYF. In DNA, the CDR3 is TGTGCCAGCAGCTGGAGGGCCGGAGGACTAGCAATAGATACGCAGTATTTT.

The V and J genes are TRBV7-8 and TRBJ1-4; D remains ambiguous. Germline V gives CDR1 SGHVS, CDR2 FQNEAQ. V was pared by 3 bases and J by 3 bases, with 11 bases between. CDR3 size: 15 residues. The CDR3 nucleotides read TGTGCCAGCAGCTTCTATCAGCAGCCTAATGAAAAACTGTTTTTT. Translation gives CASSFYQQPNEKLFF.

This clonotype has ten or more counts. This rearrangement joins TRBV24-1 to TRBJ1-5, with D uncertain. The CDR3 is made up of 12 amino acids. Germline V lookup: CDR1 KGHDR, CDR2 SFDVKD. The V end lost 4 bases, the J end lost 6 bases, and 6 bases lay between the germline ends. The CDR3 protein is CATSEWGQPQHF. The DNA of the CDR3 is TGTGCCACCAGTGAGTGGGGTCAGCCCCAGCATTTT.

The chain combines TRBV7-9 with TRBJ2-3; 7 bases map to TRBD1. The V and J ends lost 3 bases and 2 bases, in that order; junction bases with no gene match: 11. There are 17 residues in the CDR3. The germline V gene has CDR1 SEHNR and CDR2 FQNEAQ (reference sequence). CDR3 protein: CASSFTTGSSNTDTQYF. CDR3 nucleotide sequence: TGTGCCAGCAGCTTCACGACAGGGTCAAGTAACACAGATACGCAGTATTTT. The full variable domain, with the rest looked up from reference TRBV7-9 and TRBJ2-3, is DTGVSQNPRHKITKRGQNVTFRCDPISEHNRLYWYRQTLGQGPEFLTYFQNEAQLEKSRLLSDRFSAERPKGSFSTLEIQRTEQGDSAMYLCASSFTTGSSNTDTQYFGPGTRLTVL.

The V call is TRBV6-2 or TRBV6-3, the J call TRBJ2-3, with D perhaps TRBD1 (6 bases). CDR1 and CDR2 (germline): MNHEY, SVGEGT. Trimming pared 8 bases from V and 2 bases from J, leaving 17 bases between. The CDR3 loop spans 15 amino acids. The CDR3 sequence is CASGVQGPYTDTQYF. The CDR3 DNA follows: TGTGCCAGCGGTGTACAGGGACCATACACAGATACGCAGTATTTT.

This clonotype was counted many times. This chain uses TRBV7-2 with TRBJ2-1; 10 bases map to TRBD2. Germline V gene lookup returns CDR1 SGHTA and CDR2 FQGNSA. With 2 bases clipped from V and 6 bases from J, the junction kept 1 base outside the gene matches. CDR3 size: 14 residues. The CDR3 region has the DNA TGTGCCAGCAGCTTACTAGCGGGAGCCAATGAGCAGTTCTTC. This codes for CASSLLAGANEQFF.

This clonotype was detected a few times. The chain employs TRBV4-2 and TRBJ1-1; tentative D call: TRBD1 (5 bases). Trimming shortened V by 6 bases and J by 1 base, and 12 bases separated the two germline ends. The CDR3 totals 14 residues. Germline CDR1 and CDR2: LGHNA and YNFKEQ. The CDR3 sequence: CASSPTTENTEAFF. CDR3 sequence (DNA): TGTGCCAGCAGTCCAACGACAGAGAACACTGAAGCTTTCTTT.

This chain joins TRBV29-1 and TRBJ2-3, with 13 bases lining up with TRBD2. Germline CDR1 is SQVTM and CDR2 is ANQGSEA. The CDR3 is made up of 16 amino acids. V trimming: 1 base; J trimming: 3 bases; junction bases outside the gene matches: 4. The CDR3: CSVEVLAGGMTDTQYF. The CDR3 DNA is TGCAGCGTTGAAGTACTAGCGGGAGGGATGACAGATACGCAGTATTTT.

CDR3 nucleotide sequence: TGCGCCAGCAGCTTGGAAGGGACCCCCTATGGCTACACCTTC. As protein: CASSLEGTPYGYTF. The V call is TRBV5-1, the J call TRBJ1-2, with a possible D match to TRBD1 (5 bases). The V end was cut by 0 bases, the J end by 4 bases, with 10 bases between. Germline values: CDR1 SGHRS, CDR2 YFSETQ. The CDR3 is made up of 14 amino acids.

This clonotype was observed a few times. DNA of the CDR3: TGTGCCAGCATCGAAGGAGTTGGAGAGACCCAGTACTTC. It specifies CASIEGVGETQYF. The V and J genes are TRBV6-2 or TRBV6-3 and TRBJ2-5; D ambiguous. V was clipped by 7 bases and J by 4 bases, with 13 bases between them. Germline CDR1 MNHEY, CDR2 SVGEGT. The CDR3 runs 13 residues.

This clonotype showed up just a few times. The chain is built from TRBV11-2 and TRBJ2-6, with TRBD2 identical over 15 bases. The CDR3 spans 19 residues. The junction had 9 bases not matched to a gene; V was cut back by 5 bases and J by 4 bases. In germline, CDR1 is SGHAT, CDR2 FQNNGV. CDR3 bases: TGTGCCAGCAGCACAAGGACTAGCGGGAGGGCCTCCGGGGCCAACGTCCTGACTTTC. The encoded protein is CASSTRTSGRASGANVLTF.

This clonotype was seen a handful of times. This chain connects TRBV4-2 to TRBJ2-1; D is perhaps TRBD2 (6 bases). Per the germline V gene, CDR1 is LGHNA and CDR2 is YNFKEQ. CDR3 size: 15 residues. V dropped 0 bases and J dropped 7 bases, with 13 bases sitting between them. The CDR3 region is CASSQDRRGVNEQFF. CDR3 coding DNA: TGTGCCAGCAGCCAAGATAGGCGGGGAGTAAATGAGCAGTTCTTC.

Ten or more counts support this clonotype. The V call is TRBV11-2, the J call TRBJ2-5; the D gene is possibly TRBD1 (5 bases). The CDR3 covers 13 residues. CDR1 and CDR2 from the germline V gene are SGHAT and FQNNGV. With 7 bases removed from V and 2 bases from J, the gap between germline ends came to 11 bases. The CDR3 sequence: CASTWTLQETQYF. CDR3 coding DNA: TGTGCCAGCACCTGGACACTGCAAGAGACCCAGTACTTC.

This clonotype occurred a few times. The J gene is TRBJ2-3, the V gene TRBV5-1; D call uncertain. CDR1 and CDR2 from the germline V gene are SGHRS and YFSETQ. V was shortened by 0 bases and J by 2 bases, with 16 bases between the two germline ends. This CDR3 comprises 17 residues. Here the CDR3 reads CASSLGLVESSTDTQYF. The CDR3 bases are TGCGCCAGCAGCTTGGGCCTAGTGGAAAGTTCCACAGATACGCAGTATTTT.

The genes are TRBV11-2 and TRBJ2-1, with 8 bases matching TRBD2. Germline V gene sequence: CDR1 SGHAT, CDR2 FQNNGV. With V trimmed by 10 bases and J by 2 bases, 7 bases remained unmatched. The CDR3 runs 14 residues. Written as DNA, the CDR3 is TGTGCCACCTTTAGCGGGATCCCCTACAATGAGCAGTTCTTC. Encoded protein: CATFSGIPYNEQFF.

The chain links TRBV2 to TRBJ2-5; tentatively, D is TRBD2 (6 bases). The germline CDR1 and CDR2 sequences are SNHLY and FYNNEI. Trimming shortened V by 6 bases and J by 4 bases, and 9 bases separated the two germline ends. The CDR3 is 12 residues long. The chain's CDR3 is CASRPEGETQYF. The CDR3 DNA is TGTGCCAGCAGACCGGAGGGAGAGACCCAGTACTTC.

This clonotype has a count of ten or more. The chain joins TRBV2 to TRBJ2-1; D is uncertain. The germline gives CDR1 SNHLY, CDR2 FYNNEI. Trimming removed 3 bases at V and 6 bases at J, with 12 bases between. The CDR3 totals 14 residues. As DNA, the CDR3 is TGTGCCAGCAGTGAGGAACTCTCTTCCAATGAGCAGTTCTTC. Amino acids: CASSEELSSNEQFF.

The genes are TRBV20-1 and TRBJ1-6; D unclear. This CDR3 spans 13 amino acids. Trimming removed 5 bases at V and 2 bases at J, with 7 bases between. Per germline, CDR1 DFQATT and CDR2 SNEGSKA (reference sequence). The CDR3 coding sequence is TGCAGTGCTTCGGAGACCTATAATTCACCCCTCCACTTT. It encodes CSASETYNSPLHF.

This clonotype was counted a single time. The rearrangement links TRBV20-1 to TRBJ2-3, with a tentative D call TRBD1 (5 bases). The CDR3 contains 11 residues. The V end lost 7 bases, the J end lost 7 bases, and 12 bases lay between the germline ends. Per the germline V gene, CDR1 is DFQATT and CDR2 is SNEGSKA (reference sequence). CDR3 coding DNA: TGCAGTGGCCAGGGTCAGAATACGCAGTATTTT. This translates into CSGQGQNTQYF.

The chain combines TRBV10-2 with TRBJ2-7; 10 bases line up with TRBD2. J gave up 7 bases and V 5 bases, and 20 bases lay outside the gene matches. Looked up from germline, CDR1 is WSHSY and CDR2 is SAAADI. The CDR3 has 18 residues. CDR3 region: CASSNRYELAGYSKEQYF. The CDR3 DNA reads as TGCGCCAGCAGTAATCGGTACGAACTAGCGGGATATTCTAAAGAGCAGTACTTC.

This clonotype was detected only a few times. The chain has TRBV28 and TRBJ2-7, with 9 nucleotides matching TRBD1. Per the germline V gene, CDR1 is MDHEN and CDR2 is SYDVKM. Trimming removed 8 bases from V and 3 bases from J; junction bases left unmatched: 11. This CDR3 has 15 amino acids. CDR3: CASQTLETGGYEQYF. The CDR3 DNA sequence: TGTGCCAGCCAAACCCTAGAGACAGGGGGCTACGAGCAGTACTTC.

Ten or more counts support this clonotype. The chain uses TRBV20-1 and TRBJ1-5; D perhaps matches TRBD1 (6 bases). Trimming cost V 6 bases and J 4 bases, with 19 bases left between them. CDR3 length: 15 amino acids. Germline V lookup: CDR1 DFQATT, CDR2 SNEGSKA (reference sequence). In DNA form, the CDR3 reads TGCAGTGCGCAGAACTCGGGACAACGAAATCAGCCCCAGCATTTT. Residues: CSAQNSGQRNQPQHF.